This TCR beta chain came from a study of post-analysis software for immune sequencing data. Across the whole study: The disease courses covered relapsing-remitting, secondary progressive and progressive-relapsing multiple sclerosis.

Included in the TCR beta cDNA libraries were unique molecular identifiers. TCRdb recomputed calls from the PCR reads with MiXCR, one row per CDR3 protein. The sample consists of some 690,000 distinct CDR3 sequences, roughly 29% of them appearing once. Notes on the study in general: People with multiple sclerosis had a significantly lower normalized Chao1 diversity than controls did. By F measure, samples from a shared preparation batch strongly co-clustered.

This clonotype has only one observation. Its specificity is unknown. The receptor was isolated from a girl between 5 and 17 years old with multiple sclerosis. Sequencing used blood.

This chain's CDR3 is CASSADSAQETQYF. The CDR3 DNA reads as TGTGCCAGCAGCGCGGACAGTGCGCAAGAGACCCAGTACTTC. The rearrangement links TRBV9 to TRBJ2-5, with D possibly TRBD1 on 6 matching bases. Trimming stripped 3 bases from V and 2 bases from J, with 11 bases between. CDR3 length: 14 amino acids. Germline-derived CDR1 and CDR2 are SGDLS and YYNGEE. Filled out from reference TRBV9 and TRBJ2-5, the complete variable domain reads DSGVTQTPKHLITATGQRVTLRCSPRSGDLSVYWYQQSLDQGLQFLIQYYNGEERAKGNILERFSAQQFPDLHSELNLSSLELGDSALYFCASSADSAQETQYFGPGTRLLVL.